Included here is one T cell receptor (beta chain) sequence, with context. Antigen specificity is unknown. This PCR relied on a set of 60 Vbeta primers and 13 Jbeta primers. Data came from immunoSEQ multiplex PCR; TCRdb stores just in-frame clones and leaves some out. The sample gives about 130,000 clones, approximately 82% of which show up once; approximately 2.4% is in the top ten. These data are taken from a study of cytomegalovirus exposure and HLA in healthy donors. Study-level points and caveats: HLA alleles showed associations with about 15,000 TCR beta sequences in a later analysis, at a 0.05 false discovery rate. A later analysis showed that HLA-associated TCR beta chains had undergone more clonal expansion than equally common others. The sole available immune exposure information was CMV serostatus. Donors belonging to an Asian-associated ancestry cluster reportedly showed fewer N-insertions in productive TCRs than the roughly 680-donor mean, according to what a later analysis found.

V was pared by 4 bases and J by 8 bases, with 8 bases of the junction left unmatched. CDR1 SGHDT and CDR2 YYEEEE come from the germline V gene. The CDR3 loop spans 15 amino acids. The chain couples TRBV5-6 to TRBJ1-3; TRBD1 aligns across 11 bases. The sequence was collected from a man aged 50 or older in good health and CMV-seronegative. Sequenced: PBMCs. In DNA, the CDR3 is TGTGCCAGCAGCCCCCGGACAGGGGGCGCGGACACCATATATTTT. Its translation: CASSPRTGGADTIYF. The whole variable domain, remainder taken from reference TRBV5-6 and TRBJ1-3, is DAGVTQSPTHLIKTRGQQVTLRCSPKSGHDTVSWYQQALGQGPQFIFQYYEEEERQRGNFPDRFSGHQFPNYSSELNVNALLLGDSALYLCASSPRTGGADTIYFGEGSWLTVV.